This is a list of T cell receptor beta chains from one sample in a study of post-analysis software for immune sequencing data. TCRdb processed the PCR reads anew with MiXCR; each CDR3 protein has one entry. The sample comprises about 540,000 distinct CDR3 sequences, around 31% of which are singletons, and around 6.1% rests with the top ten. Sequencing input: blood. These receptors came from a girl under 18 with multiple sclerosis. The CDR3 runs from the conserved cysteine through the conserved F or W. The D gene is left open where the match is weak. Size is omitted from some rows. Given values are once, few, many or a class for expanded clones.

abundance,v_gene,d_gene,j_gene,CDR3nt,CDR3aa
NA,TRBV2,NA,TRBJ1-5,TGTGCCAGCAGTGACTCGGGGCAGCCCCAGCATTTT,CASSDSGQPQHF
NA,TRBV20-1,NA,TRBJ1-6,TGCAGTGCTAGAGATGTGGGCGCGGGGGGAGTTGCCCTCCACTTT,CSARDVGAGGVALHF
NA,TRBV6-1,NA,TRBJ2-7,TGTGCCAGCAGTCCGGGGACGGAAAGCTCCTACGAGCAGTACTTC,CASSPGTESSYEQYF
NA,TRBV7-2,NA,TRBJ2-5,TGTGCCAGCAGCTTAGAGTTTCGGCAAGAGACCCAGTACTTC,CASSLEFRQETQYF
NA,TRBV20-1,TRBD2,TRBJ2-1,TGCAGTGCAGCTAGCGGGGGGGCCGAGTTCTTC,CSAASGGAEFF
NA,TRBV11-2,NA,TRBJ1-1,TGTGCCAGCAGGGCTTTGTCCTTTGAAGCTTTCTTT,CASRALSFEAFF
few,TRBV9,NA,TRBJ2-3,TGTGCCAGCAGCCCGGAGGAATATACGCAGTATTTT,CASSPEEYTQYF
NA,TRBV20-1,TRBD1,TRBJ2-3,TGCAGTGCCACGGACAGGGGTCCCACAGATACGCAGTATTTT,CSATDRGPTDTQYF
NA,TRBV12-3/TRBV12-4,NA,TRBJ1-1,TGTGCCAGCAGTGGAAATAAACGAGAAGCTTTCTTT,CASSGNKREAFF
NA,TRBV24-1,TRBD1,TRBJ2-1,TGTGCCACCAGTGATTCACAGGGGGCGTCCTACAATGAGCAGTTCTTC,CATSDSQGASYNEQFF
NA,TRBV5-1,NA,TRBJ1-1,TGCGCCAGCAGCTTGGCCCGGACGGGGAACACTGAAGCTTTCTTT,CASSLARTGNTEAFF
NA,TRBV29-1,TRBD2,TRBJ2-5,TGCAGCGTTGGTGAGGGACTAGCGGGGCAAGAGACCCAGTACTTC,CSVGEGLAGQETQYF
NA,TRBV12-5,TRBD2,TRBJ2-1,TGTGCTAGTGGGGGAACTAGCGGGGCCTCCTACAATGAGCAGTTCTTC,CASGGTSGASYNEQFF
NA,TRBV3-1,TRBD2,TRBJ2-7,TGTGCCAGCAGCCAAGATGGACTAGCGGGGGGGCACGAGCAGTACTTC,CASSQDGLAGGHEQYF
few,TRBV5-1,NA,TRBJ1-1,TGCGCCAGCAGCCCTCAACAGGGCCCGAACACTGAAGCTTTCTTT,CASSPQQGPNTEAFF
NA,TRBV5-1,TRBD2,TRBJ2-3,TGCGCCAGCAGCTACGGGCAGCGGGGGAAAAATACGCAGTATTTT,CASSYGQRGKNTQYF
once,TRBV7-2,NA,TRBJ2-1,TGTGCCAGCAGCTGGAATTACAATGAGCAGTTCTTC,CASSWNYNEQFF
NA,TRBV27,TRBD1,TRBJ1-1,TGTGTCAGCAGTACCCACAGGGGGAACACTGAAGCTTTCTTT,CVSSTHRGNTEAFF
NA,TRBV29-1,NA,TRBJ2-2,TGCAGCGTTGACCCCGTGGAGGGGGGGAACACCGGGGAGCTGTTTTTT,CSVDPVEGGNTGELFF
NA,TRBV5-6,NA,TRBJ1-2,TGTGCCAGCAGCTTGGCCGTACTCGGCTACACCTTC,CASSLAVLGYTF
NA,TRBV5-4,TRBD1,TRBJ2-4,TGTGCCAGCAGCTTGTACAGGGGGGCGAAAAACATTCAGTACTTC,CASSLYRGAKNIQYF
NA,TRBV28,NA,TRBJ1-1,TGTGCCAGCAGTCCTCCCTTTGACTGGGACACTGAAGCTTTCTTT,CASSPPFDWDTEAFF
few,TRBV10-1,NA,TRBJ1-1,TGCGCCAGCAGTGGACGGTTGAACACTGAAGCTTTCTTT,CASSGRLNTEAFF
few,TRBV9,NA,TRBJ1-4,TGTGCCAGCAGCGTGGGATATGCAACTAATGAAAAACTGTTTTTT,CASSVGYATNEKLFF
few,TRBV10-3,NA,TRBJ1-2,TGTGCCATCAGTGAGAACGATGGCTACACCTTC,CAISENDGYTF
many,TRBV4-1,NA,TRBJ2-1,TGCGCCAGCAGCCAGGGGGGCTATGAGCAGTTCTTC,CASSQGGYEQFF
NA,TRBV18,NA,TRBJ1-4,TGTGCCAGCTCAAGTACCCGCGGACAGACCGCGAATGAAAAACTGTTTTTT,CASSSTRGQTANEKLFF
NA,TRBV25-1,NA,TRBJ2-1,TGTGCCAGCACAGAGCCGAAAATTCATTACAATGAGCAGTTCTTC,CASTEPKIHYNEQFF
NA,TRBV7-7,TRBD1,TRBJ2-1,TGTGCTAGCAGCTTAGGGGGACAGGGGACCCATTACAATGAGCAGTTCTTC,CASSLGGQGTHYNEQFF
once,TRBV7-9,NA,TRBJ2-5,TGTGCCAGCAGCTTCCAGCCGGAGGGAGAGACCCAGTACTTC,CASSFQPEGETQYF
few,TRBV20-1,NA,TRBJ1-1,TGCAGTGCTAACGAGTCCCCTCGACGCACTGAAGCTTTCTTT,CSANESPRRTEAFF